This entry is about one TCR beta chain. Its specificity is unknown. The CDR3 extends over 18 amino acids. With V trimmed by 7 bases and J by 7 bases, 18 bases remained unmatched. Germline lookup yields CDR1 MNHEY and CDR2 SMNVEV (reference sequence). This sample stems from a study of CD8 T cells in Susac syndrome. Study outcomes and limitations: That the number of individuals in its TCR sequencing and HLA analysis was relatively small was acknowledged by the study.

Reverse transcription of about 0.5 to 1 ug RNA used random hexamers. Amplification of TCR beta CDR3 across 54 Vbeta and 13 Jbeta was performed with immunoSEQ multiplex PCR. TCRdb re-called the immunoSEQ multiplex PCR reads through MiXCR, storing one row per CDR3 protein. Here the sample spans about 250,000 distinct CDR3 sequences, 93% being singletons. TCR beta from blood CD8+ and CD4+ T cells was sequenced. CD8+ and CD4+ T cells were negatively isolated; TEMRA cells were FACS-enriched. The chain links TRBV27 to TRBJ2-1, with 11 bases fitting TRBD1. This receptor was identified in a human donor with multiple sclerosis. The sequencing input was CD4+ T cells from PBMCs. The CDR3 DNA is TGTGCCAGCACTCCCCGGGCGGTGGGACAGGGGGGACGGAATGAGCAGTTCTTC. Translated: CASTPRAVGQGGRNEQFF.